Following are 17 T cell receptor beta chains from one sample sequenced in a study of human T cells and chemical hapten exposure. A single record per CDR3 protein comes from TCRdb applying MiXCR to the RACE reads. The repertoire holds just under 350,000 distinct CDR3 sequences, with approximately 6.9% as singletons. This sample's time point: patch test 1, 2 weeks after DPC sensitization. The treatment was: therapeutic diphenylcyclopropenone sensitization with weekly scalp DPC. Sample: whole blood, taken in connection with sensitization to the hapten diphenylcyclopropenone (DPC). These receptors were obtained from a young woman with alopecia areata. Some clones in this sample may be carry-over from other donors' samples.

The chain uses TRBV28 and TRBJ1-2; a possible D gene is TRBD1 (5 bases). CDR3 length: 14 amino acids. Deletions cut 3 bases from V and 5 bases from J, with 13 bases between. CDR1 and CDR2 from the germline V gene are MDHEN and SYDVKM. CDR3 sequence: CASSLGPVRYGYTF. The CDR3 bases are TGTGCCAGCAGTTTGGGGCCCGTGAGATATGGCTACACCTTC.

The V call is TRBV4-3, the J call TRBJ1-2; D is undetermined. Looked up from germline, CDR1 is LGHNA and CDR2 is YSLEER. The CDR3 is made up of 14 amino acids. V dropped 1 base and J dropped 0 bases, with 6 bases sitting between them. The CDR3 nucleotides are TGCGCCAGCAGCCAAGTGGAAGCTAACTATGGCTACACCTTC. It translates to CASSQVEANYGYTF.

This clonotype has ten or more counts. The V and J genes are TRBV6-5 and TRBJ1-1; 8 nucleotides match TRBD1. V gave up 4 bases and J gave up 1 base; unmatched junction bases: 8. CDR3 length equals 16 residues. Germline CDR1 reads MNHEY; CDR2 reads SVGAGI. The CDR3 loop reads CASSFYQGAGNTEAFF. As DNA, the CDR3 is TGTGCCAGCAGTTTCTACCAGGGGGCAGGGAACACTGAAGCTTTCTTT.

The rearrangement uses TRBV12-3 or TRBV12-4 and TRBJ2-7; TRBD1 matches at 9 bases. This CDR3 spans 14 amino acids. Trimming cost V 6 bases and J 6 bases; bases outside gene matches: 9. DNA of the CDR3: TGTGCCAGCAGCCTGCGGACAGGGGCGGGCGAGCAGTACTTC. Protein sequence: CASSLRTGAGEQYF.

This chain joins TRBV4-3 and TRBJ2-1; TRBD2 matches at 9 bases. Germline trimming cut 3 bases from V and 6 bases from J; bases unmatched to any gene: 6. CDR3 length equals 15 residues. The germline V gene encodes CDR1 LGHNA and CDR2 YSLEER. The CDR3 DNA is TGCGCCAGCAGCCAGGCAGGGACTAGCCGCAATGAGCAGTTCTTC. It codes for CASSQAGTSRNEQFF.

This clonotype was observed at least ten times. The V and J genes are TRBV4-3 and TRBJ2-3; maybe TRBD1 (5 bases). V gave up 0 bases and J gave up 4 bases, with 11 bases separating them. This CDR3 has 15 amino acids. Germline-derived CDR1 and CDR2 are LGHNA and YSLEER. This CDR3 reads CASSQDFVGADTQYF. For the CDR3, the DNA is TGCGCCAGCAGCCAAGATTTCGTAGGGGCAGATACGCAGTATTTT.

The chain is built from TRBV13 and TRBJ1-2; 8 bases are a match to TRBD1. V lost 0 bases to trimming and J lost 4 bases; unmatched junction nucleotides: 7. The CDR3 extends over 16 amino acids. From germline, CDR1 is PRHDT and CDR2 FYEKMQ (reference sequence). CDR3 in DNA: TGTGCCAGCAGCTTAGGAGGCAGGGGGCCTGGCTATGGCTACACCTTC. It yields the protein CASSLGGRGPGYGYTF.

This clonotype occurred many times. The chain uses TRBV2 and TRBJ2-2; TRBD1 might be the D (5 bases). Germline V gene lookup returns CDR1 SNHLY and CDR2 FYNNEI. The CDR3 sequence is 16 residues long. The V gene lost 2 bases and the J gene lost 1 base, with 11 bases spanning the gap. Written as DNA, the CDR3 is TGTGCCAGCAGTGAATTTACAGGCCTGAACACCGGGGAGCTGTTTTTT. Residues: CASSEFTGLNTGELFF. Supplemented by reference TRBV2 and TRBJ2-2, the full variable domain reads EPEVTQTPSHQVTQMGQEVILRCVPISNHLYFYWYRQILGQKVEFLVSFYNNEISEKSEIFDDQFSVERPDGSNFTLKIRSTKLEDSAMYFCASSEFTGLNTGELFFGEGSRLTVL.

This chain uses TRBV29-1 with TRBJ2-3; 11 nucleotides agree with TRBD2. This CDR3 spans 15 amino acids. Unmatched junction bases numbered 7, after V lost 2 bases and J lost 6 bases. The germline gives CDR1 SQVTM, CDR2 ANQGSEA. CDR3: CSVEYLAGGMDTQYF. CDR3 sequence (DNA): TGCAGCGTTGAATACCTAGCGGGGGGTATGGATACGCAGTATTTT.

V gene TRBV7-8 combines with J gene TRBJ2-3, with 7 positions matching TRBD2. V lost 3 bases, J lost 1 base, and 10 bases stayed unmatched. The CDR3 spans 17 residues. Germline V gene lookup returns CDR1 SGHVS and CDR2 FQNEAQ. The DNA of the CDR3 is TGTGCCAGCAGCTTCCGGGAGGCCCGCGGGGGCACAGATACGCAGTATTTT. It is translated as CASSFREARGGTDTQYF.

This clonotype has a handful of counts. The chain combines TRBV20-1 with TRBJ1-3; D uncertain. The CDR3 spans 12 residues. V was shortened by 6 bases and J by 1 base, with 7 bases between the two germline ends. Germline V gene sequence: CDR1 DFQATT, CDR2 SNEGSKA (reference sequence). CDR3 residues: CSAATSGNTIYF. In DNA form, the CDR3 reads TGCAGTGCGGCCACTTCTGGAAACACCATATATTTT.

This clonotype was observed a few times. This chain joins TRBV28 and TRBJ2-4; D gene unclear. CDR3 length equals 16 residues. CDR1 is MDHEN and CDR2 is SYDVKM in the germline V gene. Deletions cut 2 bases from V and 2 bases from J, with 13 bases between. The DNA of the CDR3 is TGTGCCAGCAGTTTAAGTCCACAGAGGTCCAAAAACATTCAGTACTTC. It specifies CASSLSPQRSKNIQYF. Variable domain in full (rest from reference TRBV28 and TRBJ2-4): DVKVTQSSRYLVKRTGEKVFLECVQDMDHENMFWYRQDPGLGLRLIYFSYDVKMKEKGDIPEGYSVSREKKERFSLILESASTNQTSMYLCASSLSPQRSKNIQYFGAGTRLSVL.

There are many counts of this clonotype. The chain recombines TRBV5-1 with TRBJ1-4; D unclear. Germline CDR1 and CDR2: SGHRS and YFSETQ. Between the trimmed V and J ends, which lost 0 bases and 8 bases, there was a span of 8 bases. The CDR3 runs to 13 residues. The CDR3 region is CASSLAPQEKLFF. Written as DNA, the CDR3 is TGCGCCAGCAGCTTGGCGCCGCAAGAAAAACTGTTTTTT.

This clonotype occurred a few times. V gene TRBV20-1 combines with J gene TRBJ1-2; no reliable D call. This CDR3 comprises 11 residues. The V end was cut by 3 bases, the J end by 8 bases, with 10 bases between. Germline V gives CDR1 DFQATT, CDR2 SNEGSKA (reference sequence). The CDR3 DNA reads as TGCAGTGCTAGGGGATTCAACGGCTACACCTTC. Translating gives CSARGFNGYTF.

This clonotype occurred a few times. The chain recombines TRBV7-3 with TRBJ1-3; TRBD1 aligns across 7 bases. This CDR3 comprises 17 residues. Per germline, CDR1 SGHTA and CDR2 FQGTGA. With V trimmed by 5 bases and J by 0 bases, 10 bases remained unmatched. The CDR3 DNA reads TGTGCCAGCAGCCCCACTACAGGGGAAGGCTCTGGAAACACCATATATTTT. Its protein product is CASSPTTGEGSGNTIYF.

The gene calls are TRBV7-8 and TRBJ1-5; maybe TRBD1 (6 bases). Germline CDR1 SGHVS, CDR2 FQNEAQ. CDR3 length: 14 amino acids. The germline V and J ends were trimmed by 5 bases and 4 bases, with 12 bases remaining between them. In DNA, the CDR3 is TGTGCCAGCAGCGTAATGGACAGAAATCAGCCCCAGCATTTT. This sequence encodes CASSVMDRNQPQHF.

Ten or more counts support this clonotype. V usage is TRBV18 and J usage is TRBJ2-7; D is ambiguous. Trimming removed 0 bases from V and 5 bases from J, with 8 bases in between. The CDR3 length is 13 residues. Looked up from germline, CDR1 is KGHSH and CDR2 is LQKENI. The CDR3 nucleotides are TGTGCCAGCTCACCACCGACGGTGAACGAGCAGTACTTC. Translated, it gives CASSPPTVNEQYF.